One sample yielded the 13 T cell receptor beta chains listed below, sequenced in a study of post-analysis software for immune sequencing data. Points from the study as a whole: Patients carried four or five TRBV segments more frequently than controls did, and TRBV5-6, TRBV5-1 and TRBV20-1 were among them.

Unique molecular identifiers tagged the TCR beta cDNA libraries. TCRdb redid the calling of the PCR reads with MiXCR, one entry per CDR3 protein. The repertoire includes some 700,000 distinct CDR3 sequences, 55% to 60% of them detected once, and about 11% sits in the top ten. These receptors are not linked to any known antigen. The sequencing input was blood. The source of these receptors is a girl aged 2-10 years with multiple sclerosis.

The chain joins TRBV29-1 to TRBJ2-7; 9 nucleotides agree with TRBD1. The CDR3 runs to 16 residues. CDR1 and CDR2 from the germline V gene are SQVTM and ANQGSEA. The V and J ends lost 4 bases and 7 bases, in that order; junction bases with no gene match: 17. CDR3 protein: CSVVSEAGQGFWEQYF. The DNA of the CDR3 is TGCAGCGTTGTTTCCGAAGCGGGACAGGGTTTTTGGGAGCAGTACTTC.

The rearrangement joins TRBV7-8 to TRBJ2-1, with 7 bases that match TRBD2. Germline V gene sequence: CDR1 SGHVS, CDR2 FQNEAQ. The V and J ends lost 2 bases and 0 bases, in that order; junction bases with no gene match: 4. The CDR3 totals 16 residues. CDR3 protein: CASSLKERGSYNEQFF. The CDR3, as DNA: TGTGCCAGCAGCTTAAAGGAGCGGGGCTCCTACAATGAGCAGTTCTTC.

The gene calls are TRBV6-5 and TRBJ2-4, with D unresolved. V shed 2 bases and J shed 4 bases, with 12 bases lying between them. The V gene's germline CDR1 is MNHEY and CDR2 SVGAGI. The CDR3 is made up of 15 amino acids. CDR3 sequence reads: CASSYHPDGKNIQYF. The CDR3 nucleotides read TGTGCCAGCAGTTACCACCCGGATGGGAAAAACATTCAGTACTTC.

This clonotype appeared once. The V and J genes are TRBV6-5 and TRBJ2-1; a weak D match, TRBD1 (5 bases). The CDR3 has 15 amino acids. V lost 2 bases to trimming and J lost 1 base, with 9 bases between them. Germline V CDR1 and CDR2: MNHEY, SVGAGI. Here the CDR3 reads CASSYGAASYNEQFF. CDR3 in DNA: TGTGCCAGCAGTTACGGGGCGGCATCCTACAATGAGCAGTTCTTC.

V gene TRBV4-1 combines with J gene TRBJ1-3, with a possible D match to TRBD1 (6 bases). V dropped 1 base and J dropped 3 bases, with 19 bases sitting between them. This CDR3 is 18 amino acids long. Germline values: CDR1 MGHRA, CDR2 YSYEKL. The CDR3: CASSQGRVSGADGNTIYF. DNA for the CDR3: TGCGCCAGCAGCCAAGGAAGGGTTTCAGGGGCGGATGGAAACACCATATATTTT.

Only a few counts were recorded for this clonotype. V usage is TRBV3-1 and J usage is TRBJ2-1, with 8 bases identical to TRBD2. J was trimmed by 7 bases and V by 4 bases; bases with no gene match: 9. The CDR3 sequence is 15 residues long. Germline loops: CDR1 LGHDT, CDR2 YNNKEL (reference sequence). This CDR3 is CASSLGGLASNEQFF. The CDR3 bases are TGTGCCAGCAGCCTAGGAGGACTAGCTTCGAATGAGCAGTTCTTC.

This chain connects TRBV6-2 or TRBV6-3 to TRBJ1-1; tentative D call: TRBD1 (6 bases). Germline values: CDR1 MNHEY, CDR2 SVGEGT. V lost 2 bases and J lost 1, with 11 bases in between. The CDR3 extends over 15 amino acids. In DNA form, the CDR3 reads TGTGCCAGCAGTTACCCTCAGGGGAGGAACACTGAAGCTTTCTTT. Its translation: CASSYPQGRNTEAFF.

The J gene is TRBJ1-5, the V gene TRBV10-2; tentatively, D is TRBD1 (6 bases). V was trimmed by 6 bases and J by 7 bases, leaving 19 bases between them. The germline V gene encodes CDR1 WSHSY and CDR2 SAAADI. CDR3 length equals 15 residues. The CDR3 DNA is TGCGCCAGCAGCGAGGATGGGGGGGCTCGGCAGCCCCAGCATTTT. This codes for CASSEDGGARQPQHF.

V gene TRBV6-5 combines with J gene TRBJ2-1; D is possibly TRBD1 or TRBD2 (6 bases each). The V and J ends lost 2 bases and 4 bases respectively, with 18 bases between them. This CDR3 region has 17 residues. Germline CDR1 and CDR2: MNHEY and SVGAGI. CDR3: CASSYGGTTAVYNEQFF. The CDR3 DNA follows: TGTGCCAGCAGTTACGGGGGGACAACTGCCGTTTACAATGAGCAGTTCTTC.

The genes are TRBV20-1 and TRBJ1-2, with 7 nucleotides matching TRBD1. This CDR3 is 12 amino acids long. V was pared by 3 bases and J by 6 bases, with 4 bases of the junction left unmatched. Per the germline V gene, CDR1 is DFQATT and CDR2 is SNEGSKA (reference sequence). CDR3 loop: CSARTGLDGYTF. CDR3 bases: TGCAGTGCTAGGACAGGGTTGGATGGCTACACCTTC.

This clonotype has a handful of counts. This sequence joins TRBV6-4 and TRBJ1-1; D is uncertain. Germline CDR1 MRHNA, CDR2 SNTAGT. With 10 bases removed from V and 11 bases from J, the gap between germline ends came to 14 bases. The CDR3 runs to 10 residues. The CDR3 DNA reads as TGTGCCATGCAACGGGGAACGGCTTTCTTT. Translated: CAMQRGTAFF.

This chain links TRBV6-5 with TRBJ1-2; D is perhaps TRBD1 (5 bases). CDR3 length: 15 amino acids. Germline lookup yields CDR1 MNHEY and CDR2 SVGAGI. V lost 0 bases to trimming and J lost 4 bases, with 12 bases between them. The DNA for the CDR3 is TGTGCCAGCAGTTACTCGATCGAGGGGCCCTATGGCTACACCTTC. It translates to CASSYSIEGPYGYTF.

V gene TRBV12-3 or TRBV12-4 combines with J gene TRBJ2-6, with a tentative D call TRBD1 (6 bases). This CDR3 comprises 18 residues. V lost 6 bases and J 0 bases, leaving 18 bases between the germline ends. The CDR3 bases are TGTGCCAGCAGCCGCAGGGGTAAGAAAAGCTCTGGGGCCAACGTCCTGACTTTC. Translation gives CASSRRGKKSSGANVLTF.